The clone carrying this T cell receptor beta chain came up a few times. These data come from a study of OX40 agonist ivuxolimab in advanced cancers. The wider study: Patients received ivuxolimab, an intravenous treatment, every 2 weeks at 0.01 to 10 mg/kg.

Method: immunoSEQ multiplex PCR; TCRdb's copy keeps in-frame clones and lacks some. The sample yields tens of thousands of clones, about 80% seen once. Blood samples were obtained at baseline, cycle 4 day 1, and cycle 7 day 1. Trimming took 7 bases from V and 1 from J, leaving 18 bases between them. Germline CDR1 is SQVTM and CDR2 is ANQGSEA. The CDR3 is made up of 15 amino acids. The sample here was CD4+ or CD8+ T cells sorted from blood, taken in a trial of the OX40 agonist ivuxolimab. This receptor was identified in an adult with an advanced solid tumor such as melanoma, head and neck, liver or kidney cancer. J is TRBJ2-3 and V is TRBV29-1; D remains unclear. CDR3 loop: CSARVLPAGTDTQYF. The CDR3 DNA reads as TGCAGCGCCCGGGTTCTTCCTGCCGGCACAGATACGCAGTATTTT.